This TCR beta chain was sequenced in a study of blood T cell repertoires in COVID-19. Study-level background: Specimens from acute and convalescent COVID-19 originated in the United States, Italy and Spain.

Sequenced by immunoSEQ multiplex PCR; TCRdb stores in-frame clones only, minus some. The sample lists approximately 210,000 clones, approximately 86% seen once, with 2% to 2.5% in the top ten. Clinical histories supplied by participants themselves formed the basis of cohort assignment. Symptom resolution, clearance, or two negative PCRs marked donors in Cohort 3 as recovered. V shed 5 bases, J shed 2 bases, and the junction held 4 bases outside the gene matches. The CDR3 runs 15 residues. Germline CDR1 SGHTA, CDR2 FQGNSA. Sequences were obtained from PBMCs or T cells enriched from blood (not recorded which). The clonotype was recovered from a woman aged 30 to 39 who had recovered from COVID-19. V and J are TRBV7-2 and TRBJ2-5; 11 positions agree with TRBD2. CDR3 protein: CASSRLAGGQETQYF. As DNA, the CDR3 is TGTGCCAGCAGCCGGTTAGCGGGGGGGCAAGAGACCCAGTACTTC.